This T cell receptor beta chain is from a study of beta chain features in type 1 diabetes. Expressed TCRB transcripts were sequenced, since all the RNA that had been isolated was reverse transcribed. The data were produced by immunoSEQ multiplex PCR, yet TCRdb's version contains in-frame clones alone and is incomplete. The sample consists of about 900,000 clones, 15% to 20% of them appearing once. The sample holds a few counts of this clone. Using CD45RO/CCR7/CD25/CD127/CD95/CD27, CD4+ naive, central memory, regulatory and stem cell-like memory cells were sorted. The clonotype was recovered from a young woman in good health. The sequencing input was naive CD4+ T cells from blood.

The chain's CDR3 is CASSLLRTSGSSGELFF. As DNA, the CDR3 is TGTGCCAGCAGTTTACTTAGGACTAGCGGGAGTTCCGGGGAGCTGTTTTTT. The V call is TRBV27, the J call TRBJ2-2; 13 bases agree with TRBD2. From germline, CDR1 is MNHEY and CDR2 SMNVEV (reference sequence). Germline trimming cut 2 bases from V and 6 bases from J; bases unmatched to any gene: 6. The CDR3 totals 17 residues.